This T cell receptor beta chain was recorded in a study of blood T cell repertoires in COVID-19. Background on the study: Acute-phase and convalescent COVID-19 samples originated in the United States, Italy and Spain. T cells, B-cell-depleted T cells, or PBMCs supplied cDNA or gDNA.

Source study methods: Reference gene primer amplification gave estimated nucleated cell counts. The data were produced by immunoSEQ multiplex PCR, yet TCRdb's version contains in-frame clones alone and is incomplete. The V and J calls and clone size come from that table; D and trimming were worked out from the DNA. The sample holds tens of thousands of clones, around 84% seen once. V lost 2 bases to trimming and J lost 4 bases, with 11 bases between them. Germline V gene lookup returns CDR1 KGHSH and CDR2 LQKENI. This CDR3 is 14 amino acids long. The J gene is TRBJ2-5, the V gene TRBV18; D possibly corresponds to TRBD2 (7 bases). This receptor was taken from a man over 45 with acute or convalescent COVID-19. Sequenced input: peripheral blood. The CDR3 loop reads CASSPTGGGETQYF. CDR3 DNA sequence: TGTGCCAGCTCACCAACGGGGGGCGGAGAGACCCAGTACTTC.